This T cell receptor (beta chain) emerged from a study of T cell responses to AZD1222 COVID-19 vaccine. Study-level findings and limits: Unmutated variant regions are reportedly the target of nearly half of TCRs that are spike-specific. After the peak T cell response, and only then, were repertoires sampled. Donors were chiefly white British, with a greater number of females, and clonal diversity was perhaps underestimated.

The table came from immunoSEQ multiplex PCR; TCRdb's copy has only in-frame clones and leaves some out. The table lists 66,000 or so clones, approximately 79% of them singletons. This CDR3 has 13 residues. Trimming took 4 bases from V and 7 from J, leaving 11 bases between them. CDR1 and CDR2 (germline): SGHNT, YYREEE (reference sequence). This clone turned up a few times. Its antigen is still unknown. This specimen consisted of peripheral blood, obtained on day 0 of MenACWY control vaccination. The J gene is TRBJ2-2, the V gene TRBV5-4; D call uncertain. The TCR sequence derives from an adult in good health. CDR3 region: CASSLPPNGELFF. The CDR3 DNA follows: TGTGCCAGCAGCCTCCCCCCTAACGGGGAGCTGTTTTTT.